The 10 T cell receptor beta chains below come from one sample, sequenced in a study of cytomegalovirus exposure and HLA in healthy donors. 13 Jbeta primers and 60 Vbeta primers were used for the PCR. TCRdb's copy holds only in-frame clones and misses some; the assay was immunoSEQ multiplex PCR. The table records nearly 200,000 clones, about 76% of them present only once. Specimen: PBMCs. The receptors were gathered from a male donor in good health and CMV-seropositive.

The chain links TRBV19 to TRBJ1-1, with 8 bases fitting TRBD1. The trim removed 7 bases at V and 7 bases at J, leaving 11 bases unmatched. The CDR3 has 14 amino acids. Germline loops: CDR1 LNHDA, CDR2 SQIVND (reference sequence). CDR3 sequence: CASTPARGLGEAFF. As DNA, the CDR3 is TGTGCCAGTACCCCGGCCAGGGGGCTGGGTGAAGCTTTCTTT.

Only a few counts were recorded for this clone. The V gene is TRBV28, the J gene TRBJ1-5, with D perhaps TRBD1 (5 bases). The CDR3 contains 14 residues. Between the trimmed V and J ends, which lost 3 bases and 6 bases, there was a span of 12 bases. Germline V gene lookup returns CDR1 MDHEN and CDR2 SYDVKM. Here the CDR3 reads CASSLTEVTQPQHF. The CDR3 nucleotides read TGTGCCAGCAGTTTGACAGAGGTGACTCAGCCCCAGCATTTT.

The V gene is TRBV6-5, the J gene TRBJ2-7; TRBD1 might be the D (5 bases). The CDR3 contains 14 residues. Trimming shortened V by 5 bases and J by 4 bases, and 15 bases separated the two germline ends. CDR1 is MNHEY and CDR2 is SVGAGI in the germline V gene. This chain's CDR3 is CASSPISPGYEQYF. The CDR3 DNA is TGTGCCAGCAGTCCCATATCGCCAGGGTACGAGCAGTACTTC.

In its sample, this clone was seen once. The chain joins TRBV28 to TRBJ1-6; D is unresolved. V was clipped by 7 bases and J by 0 bases, with 7 bases between them. The CDR3 loop spans 14 amino acids. Germline assignment: CDR1 MDHEN and CDR2 SYDVKM. The CDR3 loop reads CASITSSYNSPLHF. DNA for the CDR3: TGTGCCAGCATAACTAGCTCCTATAATTCACCCCTCCACTTT.

Only one count was recorded for this clone. The CDR3 nucleotides are TGTGCCAGCAGCGCCCGACTAGCGGGGAACACCGGGGAGCTGTTTTTT. Residues: CASSARLAGNTGELFF. V usage is TRBV9 and J usage is TRBJ2-2; the match to TRBD2 covers 10 bases. With V trimmed by 3 bases and J by 1 base, 3 bases remained unmatched. This CDR3 has 16 residues. Germline CDR1 and CDR2: SGDLS and YYNGEE.

This rearrangement joins TRBV5-4 to TRBJ2-1; weak D call: TRBD1 (5 bases). The CDR3 runs 15 residues. Deletions cut 5 bases from V and 1 base from J, with 13 bases between. Germline CDR1 SGHNT, CDR2 YYREEE (reference sequence). The DNA for the CDR3 is TGTGCCAGCAGACCCGGACAACCATCCTACAATGAGCAGTTCTTC. Protein: CASRPGQPSYNEQFF.

This rearrangement joins TRBV6-6 to TRBJ2-7, with 8 positions matching TRBD2. V lost 2 bases to trimming and J lost 5 bases; unmatched junction nucleotides: 8. The germline CDR1 and CDR2 sequences are MNHNY and SVGAGI (reference sequence). CDR3 length: 15 residues. Here the CDR3 reads CASSYRWREEDEQYF. DNA for the CDR3: TGTGCCAGCAGTTACAGGTGGCGGGAGGAGGACGAGCAGTACTTC.

This chain uses TRBV5-1 with TRBJ2-4, with 10 bases matching TRBD2. Germline lookup yields CDR1 SGHRS and CDR2 YFSETQ. The CDR3 covers 14 residues. V was clipped by 7 bases and J by 7 bases; unmatched bases: 8. CDR3 sequence: CASRPSGGANIQYF. CDR3 sequence (DNA): TGCGCCAGCCGCCCTAGCGGGGGAGCTAACATTCAGTACTTC.

J is TRBJ2-7 and V is TRBV6-5; 9 bases are shared with TRBD1. Germline loops: CDR1 MNHEY, CDR2 SVGAGI. This CDR3 is 14 amino acids long. With 6 bases clipped from V and 6 bases from J, the junction kept 9 bases outside the gene matches. The CDR3 DNA follows: TGTGCCAGCAGAGGACAGGGGCAGTCGCGCGAGCAGTACTTC. It is translated as CASRGQGQSREQYF.

The table lists this clone with a count of one. The chain employs TRBV11-2 and TRBJ2-7, with D unclear. CDR1 and CDR2 from the germline V gene are SGHAT and FQNNGV. The V end lost 4 bases, the J end lost 2 bases, and 3 bases lay between the germline ends. The CDR3 consists of 11 residues. The CDR3: CASSSAYEQYF. The CDR3 bases are TGTGCCAGCAGCTCCGCCTACGAGCAGTACTTC.